This is a list of T cell receptor beta chains from one sample in a study of T cell responses to AZD1222 COVID-19 vaccine. The protocol was immunoSEQ multiplex PCR, while the TCRdb copy is restricted to in-frame clones and leaves out a portion. The sample consists of nearly 110,000 clones, around 90% of them appearing once. The sequencing here drew on peripheral blood, taken on day 0 of AZD1222 vaccination. The receptors derive from an adult in good health. CDR3s include the opening cysteine and the closing phenylalanine or tryptophan. D genes are given only for firm matches. The size entry is marked missing in some rows and otherwise reads once, few, many or a size class.

d_call	v_call	clone_size	j_call	cdr3_aa	cdr3_nt
NA	TRBV7-2	NA	TRBJ1-4	CASSRMEPFEKLFF	TGTGCCAGCAGCCGTATGGAGCCTTTTGAAAAACTGTTTTTT
NA	TRBV19	NA	TRBJ1-1	CASSTLQGLAEAFF	TGTGCCAGTAGTACCCTCCAGGGTCTCGCTGAAGCTTTCTTT
TRBD1	TRBV5-1	NA	TRBJ2-7	CASTPLGGGPTKPGNEQYF	TGCGCCAGCACCCCCTTAGGGGGCGGCCCTACAAAACCTGGAAACGAGCAGTACTTC
TRBD2	TRBV23-1	NA	TRBJ2-7	CASPPSGRSYEQYF	TGCGCCAGCCCACCTAGCGGGCGCTCCTACGAGCAGTACTTC
NA	TRBV3-1/TRBV3-2	NA	TRBJ2-7	CASSPRPGPRDEQYF	TGTGCCAGCAGCCCCAGGCCCGGACCCCGGGACGAGCAGTACTTC
TRBD1	TRBV6-5	NA	TRBJ2-7	CASRFDGTDYEQYF	TGTGCCAGCAGATTCGATGGGACAGACTACGAGCAGTACTTC
TRBD1	TRBV20-1	NA	TRBJ1-2	CSASRQGAGYGYTF	TGCAGTGCTAGTCGGCAGGGGGCCGGTTATGGCTACACCTTC
NA	TRBV3-1/TRBV3-2	NA	TRBJ1-1	CASSQEGRSGAFF	TGTGCCAGCAGCCAAGAGGGGCGGTCGGGTGCTTTCTTT
NA	TRBV20-1	NA	TRBJ1-1	CSASVGGVGTEAFF	TGCAGTGCTAGTGTTGGGGGGGTAGGGACTGAAGCTTTCTTT
NA	TRBV7-9	NA	TRBJ2-1	CASSLIRGSGNEQFF	TGTGCCAGCAGCCTAATTAGGGGGTCTGGCAATGAGCAGTTCTTC
NA	TRBV3-1/TRBV3-2	NA	TRBJ1-1	CASSQPKTGYTEAFF	TGTGCCAGCAGCCAACCGAAGACAGGTTACACTGAAGCTTTCTTT
NA	TRBV2	once	TRBJ2-7	CANIGRGPEQYF	TGTGCCAATATAGGCAGGGGTCCCGAGCAGTACTTC
NA	TRBV7-2	NA	TRBJ1-2	CASSLRLGDRGYTF	TGTGCCAGCAGCTTAAGGCTCGGGGATCGTGGCTACACCTTC
TRBD2	TRBV4-1	NA	TRBJ2-3	CASSQTAGEATDTQYF	TGCGCCAGCAGCCAAACCGCGGGGGAAGCCACAGATACGCAGTATTTT
NA	TRBV7-9	NA	TRBJ2-1	CASSLGRGGEQFF	TGTGCCAGCAGCTTAGGGCGGGGAGGCGAGCAGTTCTTC
NA	TRBV7-9	NA	TRBJ1-1	CASSIGQNTEAFF	TGTGCCAGCAGCATTGGACAGAACACTGAAGCTTTCTTT
NA	TRBV2	NA	TRBJ2-3	CASSKIGGGSTDTQYF	TGTGCCAGCAGCAAAATCGGTGGAGGGAGCACAGATACGCAGTATTTT
NA	TRBV2	few	TRBJ2-7	CASRGVPYEQYF	TGTGCCAGCAGAGGGGTCCCCTACGAGCAGTACTTC
TRBD1	TRBV7-2	NA	TRBJ1-2	CASTRGDRVGGYTF	TGTGCCAGCACCCGGGGGGACAGGGTAGGAGGCTACACCTTC
TRBD1	TRBV5-1	NA	TRBJ2-2	CASSPGQGLLSGELFF	TGCGCCAGCAGTCCGGGACAGGGACTTTTATCCGGGGAGCTGTTTTTT
NA	TRBV7-9	NA	TRBJ1-1	CASSLEDRGAFF	TGTGCCAGCAGCTTAGAAGACAGAGGGGCTTTCTTT
TRBD2	TRBV7-8	few	TRBJ2-3	CASSLVRGAGGPTDTQYF	TGTGCCAGCAGCTTAGTAAGAGGTGCGGGGGGGCCGACAGATACGCAGTATTTT
TRBD1	TRBV6-2/TRBV6-3	NA	TRBJ1-1	CASSWTGSTQTFF	TGTGCCAGCAGTTGGACAGGGTCTACGCAAACTTTCTTT
NA	TRBV6-6	NA	TRBJ1-1	CASTFGWDTEAFF	TGTGCCAGCACCTTCGGGTGGGACACTGAAGCTTTCTTT
NA	TRBV27	NA	TRBJ1-2	CASSLRGYTF	TGTGCCAGCAGTTTGAGAGGCTACACCTTC
NA	TRBV6-5	NA	TRBJ2-5	CASRYDRIQETQYF	TGTGCCAGCAGATACGACAGAATCCAAGAGACCCAGTACTTC
NA	TRBV7-9	NA	TRBJ2-5	CASSLGSETQYF	TGTGCCAGCAGCTTAGGATCAGAGACCCAGTACTTC
NA	TRBV6-6	NA	TRBJ2-2	CASSPAGHPGTGELFF	TGTGCCAGCAGCCCCGCCGGACATCCGGGAACCGGAGAGCTGTTTTTT
NA	TRBV5-8	NA	TRBJ1-5	CASSWESGSMSNQPQHF	TGTGCCAGCAGCTGGGAGTCAGGTAGTATGAGCAATCAGCCCCAGCATTTT
NA	TRBV28	NA	TRBJ1-2	CASSWGSAGYTF	TGTGCCAGCAGTTGGGGAAGCGCTGGCTACACCTTC
NA	TRBV10-2	NA	TRBJ2-7	CASSETDEQYF	TGCGCCAGCAGTGAGACCGACGAGCAGTACTTC
NA	TRBV20-1	NA	TRBJ1-1	CSASRGGEGF	TGCAGTGCTAGCAGGGGAGGGGAGGGCTTT
NA	TRBV7-5	once	TRBJ1-4	CARSLIGRFTPRSEKLFF	TGTGCCAGAAGCCTAATAGGTCGGTTTACCCCGAGGAGTGAAAAACTGTTTTTT
NA	TRBV5-1	once	TRBJ1-1	CASSEMTVNTEAFF	TGCGCCAGCAGCGAGATGACGGTAAACACTGAAGCTTTCTTT
NA	TRBV12-3/TRBV12-4	NA	TRBJ2-1	CASSLNSYNEQFF	TGTGCCAGCAGTTTGAACTCCTACAATGAGCAGTTCTTC
NA	TRBV7-9	NA	TRBJ1-6	CASSLDSKNSPLHF	TGTGCCAGCAGCTTAGACAGCAAAAATTCACCCCTCCACTTT
NA	TRBV9	once	TRBJ2-7	CASSLDTLPTYEQYF	TGTGCCAGCAGTTTGGACACTCTCCCTACCTACGAGCAGTACTTC
TRBD1	TRBV5-6	NA	TRBJ1-1	CASSSVGGGQGVNTEAFF	TGTGCCAGCAGCAGCGTCGGAGGTGGACAGGGGGTGAACACTGAAGCTTTCTTT
NA	TRBV5-1	NA	TRBJ2-7	CASSFDPVASAYEQYF	TGCGCCAGCAGCTTTGACCCAGTGGCTAGCGCGTACGAGCAGTACTTC
TRBD1	TRBV25-1	NA	TRBJ1-5	CASSGSGQGNQPQHF	TGTGCCAGCAGTGGGAGCGGACAGGGGAATCAGCCCCAGCATTTT
NA	TRBV7-8	NA	TRBJ1-2	CASSAYSYGYTF	TGTGCCAGCAGCGCCTACAGCTACGGCTACACCTTC